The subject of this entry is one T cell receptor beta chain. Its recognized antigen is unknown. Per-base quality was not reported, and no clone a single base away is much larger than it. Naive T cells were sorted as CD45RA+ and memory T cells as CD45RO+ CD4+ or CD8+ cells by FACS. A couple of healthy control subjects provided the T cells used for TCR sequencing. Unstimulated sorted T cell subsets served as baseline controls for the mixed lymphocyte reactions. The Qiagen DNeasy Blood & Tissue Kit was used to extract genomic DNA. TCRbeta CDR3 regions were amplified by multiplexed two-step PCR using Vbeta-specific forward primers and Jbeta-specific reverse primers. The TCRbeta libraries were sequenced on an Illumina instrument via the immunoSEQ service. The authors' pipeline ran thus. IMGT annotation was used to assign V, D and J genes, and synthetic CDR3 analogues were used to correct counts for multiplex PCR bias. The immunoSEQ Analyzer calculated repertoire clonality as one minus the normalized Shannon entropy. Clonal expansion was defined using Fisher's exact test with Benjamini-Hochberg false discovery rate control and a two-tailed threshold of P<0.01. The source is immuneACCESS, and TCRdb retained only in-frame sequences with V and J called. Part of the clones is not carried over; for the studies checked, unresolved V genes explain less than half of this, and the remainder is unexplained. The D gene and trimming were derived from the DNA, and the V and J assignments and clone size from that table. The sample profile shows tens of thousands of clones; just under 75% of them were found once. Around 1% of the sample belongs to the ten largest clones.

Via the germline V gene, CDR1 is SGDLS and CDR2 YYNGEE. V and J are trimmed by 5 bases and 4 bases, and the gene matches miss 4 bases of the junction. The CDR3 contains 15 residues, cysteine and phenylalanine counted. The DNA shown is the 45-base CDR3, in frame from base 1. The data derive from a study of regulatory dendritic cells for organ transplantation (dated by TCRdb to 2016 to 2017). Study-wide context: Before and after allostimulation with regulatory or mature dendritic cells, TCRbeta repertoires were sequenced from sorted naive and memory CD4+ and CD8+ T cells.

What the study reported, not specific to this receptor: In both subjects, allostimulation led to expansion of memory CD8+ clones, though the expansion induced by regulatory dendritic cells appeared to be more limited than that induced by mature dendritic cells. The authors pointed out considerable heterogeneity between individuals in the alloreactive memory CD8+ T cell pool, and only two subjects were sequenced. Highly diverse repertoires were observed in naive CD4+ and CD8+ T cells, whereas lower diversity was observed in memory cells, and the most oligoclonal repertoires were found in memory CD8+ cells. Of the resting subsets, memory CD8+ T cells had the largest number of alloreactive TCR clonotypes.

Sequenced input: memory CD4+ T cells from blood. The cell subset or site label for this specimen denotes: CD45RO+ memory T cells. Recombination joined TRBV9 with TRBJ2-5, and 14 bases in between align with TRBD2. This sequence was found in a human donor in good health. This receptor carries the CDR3 CASSRTSGGRETQYF. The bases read TGTGCCAGCAGTCGGACTAGCGGGGGGAGAGAGACCCAGTACTTC.